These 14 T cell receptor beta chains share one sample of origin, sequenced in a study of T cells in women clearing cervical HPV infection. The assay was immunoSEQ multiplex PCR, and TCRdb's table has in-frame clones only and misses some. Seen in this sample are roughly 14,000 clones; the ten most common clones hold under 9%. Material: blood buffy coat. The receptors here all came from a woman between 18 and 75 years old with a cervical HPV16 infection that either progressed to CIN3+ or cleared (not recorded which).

CDR3 protein: CASSSDRGPKSNEKLFF. Partial CDR3 DNA: TGCGCCAGCAGCTCGGACAGGGGGCCTAAATCCAATGAAAAG. The chain employs TRBV5-1 and TRBJ2-2; 11 nucleotides match TRBD1. The CDR3 extends 3 residues past the end of the read, so its final part is completed from the germline J gene. Germline loops: CDR1 SGHRS, CDR2 YFSETQ. The CDR3 runs 17 residues.

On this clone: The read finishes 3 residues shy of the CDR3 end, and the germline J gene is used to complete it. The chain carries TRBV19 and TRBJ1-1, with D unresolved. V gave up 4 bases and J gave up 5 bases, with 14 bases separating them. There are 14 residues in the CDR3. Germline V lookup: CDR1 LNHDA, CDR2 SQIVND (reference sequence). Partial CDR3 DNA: TGTGCCAGTAGTACAATCGGTGATAATACTGAA. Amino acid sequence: CASSTIGDNTE. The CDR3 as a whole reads CASSTIGDNTEAFF.

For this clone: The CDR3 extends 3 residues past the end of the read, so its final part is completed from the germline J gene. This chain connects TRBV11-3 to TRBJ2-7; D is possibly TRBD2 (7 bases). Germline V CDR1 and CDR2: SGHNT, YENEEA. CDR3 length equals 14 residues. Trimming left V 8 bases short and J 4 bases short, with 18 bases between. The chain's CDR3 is CASSQGGGGYEQYF. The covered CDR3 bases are TGTGCCAGCTCGCAGGGAGGGGGGGGGTACGAG.

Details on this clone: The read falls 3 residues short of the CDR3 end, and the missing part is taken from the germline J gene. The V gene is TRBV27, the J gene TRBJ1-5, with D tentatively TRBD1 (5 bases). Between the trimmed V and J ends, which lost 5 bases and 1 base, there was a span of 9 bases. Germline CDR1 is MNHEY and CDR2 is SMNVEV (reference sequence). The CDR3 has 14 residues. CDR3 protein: CASSPGLSNQPQHF. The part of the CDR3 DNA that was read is TGTGCCAGCAGTCCGGGACTAAGCAATCAGCCC.

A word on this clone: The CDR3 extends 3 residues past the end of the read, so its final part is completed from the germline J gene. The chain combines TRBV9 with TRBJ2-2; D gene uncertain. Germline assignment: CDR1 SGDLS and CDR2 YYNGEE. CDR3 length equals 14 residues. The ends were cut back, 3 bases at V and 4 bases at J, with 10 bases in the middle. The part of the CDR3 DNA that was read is TGTGCCAGCAGCGCCGAAGGTCGCACCGGGGAG. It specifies CASSAEGRTGE. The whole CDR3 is CASSAEGRTGELFF.

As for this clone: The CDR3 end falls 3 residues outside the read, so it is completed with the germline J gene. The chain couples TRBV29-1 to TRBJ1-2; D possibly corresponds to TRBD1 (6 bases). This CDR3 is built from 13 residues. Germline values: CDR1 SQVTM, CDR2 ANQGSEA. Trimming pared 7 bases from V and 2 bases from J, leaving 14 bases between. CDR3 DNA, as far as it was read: TGCAGCGCTCACCAGGGGTCCAACTATGGC. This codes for CSAHQGSNYG. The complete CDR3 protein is CSAHQGSNYGYTF.

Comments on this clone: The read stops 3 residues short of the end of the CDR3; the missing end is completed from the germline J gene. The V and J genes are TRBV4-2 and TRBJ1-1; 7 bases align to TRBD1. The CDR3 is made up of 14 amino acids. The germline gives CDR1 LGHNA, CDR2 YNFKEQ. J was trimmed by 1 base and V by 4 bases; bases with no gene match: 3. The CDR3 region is CASSREGANTEAFF. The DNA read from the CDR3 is TGTGCCAGCAGCCGGGAGGGGGCGAACACTGAA.

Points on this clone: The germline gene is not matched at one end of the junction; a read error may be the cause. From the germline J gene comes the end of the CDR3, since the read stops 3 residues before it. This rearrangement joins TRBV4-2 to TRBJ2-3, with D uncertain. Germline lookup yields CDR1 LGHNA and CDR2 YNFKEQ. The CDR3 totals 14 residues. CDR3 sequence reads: CASSQDLLTDTQYF. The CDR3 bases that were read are TGCGCCAGCAGCCAAGATCTTCTGACAGATACG.

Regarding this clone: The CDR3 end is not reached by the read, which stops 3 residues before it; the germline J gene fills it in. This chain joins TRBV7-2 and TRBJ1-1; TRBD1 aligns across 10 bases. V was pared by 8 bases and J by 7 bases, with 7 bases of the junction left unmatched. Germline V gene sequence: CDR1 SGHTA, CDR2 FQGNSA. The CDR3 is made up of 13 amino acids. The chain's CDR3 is CASRDRGGNEAFF. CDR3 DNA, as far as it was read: TGTGCCAGCCGGGACAGGGGCGGAAATGAA.

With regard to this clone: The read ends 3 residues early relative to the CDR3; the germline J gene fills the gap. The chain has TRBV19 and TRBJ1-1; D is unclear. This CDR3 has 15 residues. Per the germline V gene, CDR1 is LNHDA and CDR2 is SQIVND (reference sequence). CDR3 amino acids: CASSFDHSGLSEAFF. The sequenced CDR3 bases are TGTGCCAGTAGCTTCGACCATAGTGGTCTCAGCGAG.

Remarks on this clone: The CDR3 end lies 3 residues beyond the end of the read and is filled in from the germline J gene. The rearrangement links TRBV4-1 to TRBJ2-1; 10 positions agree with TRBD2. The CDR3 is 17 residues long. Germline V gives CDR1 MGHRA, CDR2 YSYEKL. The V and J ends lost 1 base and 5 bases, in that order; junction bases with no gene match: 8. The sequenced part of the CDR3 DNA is TGCGCCAGCAGCCAAGTGCCTAGCGGGAGTTTTAACAATGAG. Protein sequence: CASSQVPSGSFNNE. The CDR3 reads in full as CASSQVPSGSFNNEQFF.

The CDR3 loop reads CASSPTGQGFGMNTEAFF. The CDR3 DNA, read in part, is TGTGCCAGCTCCCCCACAGGACAGGGGTTTGGGATGAACACTGAA. The chain has TRBV18 and TRBJ1-1; 9 nucleotides match TRBD1. The DNA ends 3 residues before the CDR3 does, and the rest of the CDR3 is filled in from the germline J gene. This CDR3 has 18 residues. Germline V gene sequence: CDR1 KGHSH, CDR2 LQKENI. The J segment lost 0 bases and the V segment lost 6 bases, leaving 14 bases of the junction unmatched.

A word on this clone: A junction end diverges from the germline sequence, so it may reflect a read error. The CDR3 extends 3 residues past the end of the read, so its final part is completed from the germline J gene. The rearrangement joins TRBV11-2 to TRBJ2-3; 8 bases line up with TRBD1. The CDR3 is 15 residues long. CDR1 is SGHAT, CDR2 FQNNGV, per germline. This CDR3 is CASSRGQGNAETQYF. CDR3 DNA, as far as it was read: TGTGCCAGCAGCCGCGGACAGGGCAACGCAGAGACG. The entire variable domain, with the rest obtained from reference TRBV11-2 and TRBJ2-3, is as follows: EAGVAQSPRYKIIEKRQSVAFWCNPISGHATLYWYQQILGQGPKLLIQFQNNGVVDDSQLPKDRFSAERLKGVDSTLKIQPAKLEDSAVYLCASSRGQGNAETQYFGPGTRLTVL.

CDR3 DNA (partial): TGTGCCAGCAGCTTAGATGCGTGTGACTACAATGAG. Translation: CASSLDACDYNE. The CDR3 reads in full as CASSLDACDYNEQFF. The rearrangement uses TRBV7-9 and TRBJ2-1; no definite D call. The CDR3 goes on 3 residues after the read ends, and that part is filled in from the germline J gene. The CDR3 extends over 15 amino acids. Germline V gene data show CDR1 as SEHNR and CDR2 as FQNEAQ (reference sequence). V was cut by 1 base and J by 3 bases, with 10 bases left in between. The full variable domain, completed using reference TRBV7-9 and TRBJ2-1, is DTGVSQNPRHKITKRGQNVTFRCDPISEHNRLYWYRQTLGQGPEFLTYFQNEAQLEKSRLLSDRFSAERPKGSFSTLEIQRTEQGDSAMYLCASSLDACDYNEQFFGPGTRLTVL.